This record covers a single T cell receptor (beta chain). This sample is drawn from a study of blood T cell repertoires in COVID-19. Study as a whole: The origin of the acute and convalescent COVID-19 samples was the United States, Italy and Spain. T cells, B-cell-depleted T cells, or PBMCs supplied cDNA or gDNA.

Study processing details: Using reference gene primer amplification, nucleated cell counts were estimated. Sequencing used immunoSEQ multiplex PCR; TCRdb keeps in-frame clones, though not all of them. D and trimming come from the DNA, and the V and J calls and clone size come from that table. The profile shows roughly 200,000 clones, 80% to 90% of them singletons. The CDR3 runs 16 residues. The germline CDR1 and CDR2 sequences are LNHDA and SQIVND (reference sequence). Germline trimming cut 6 bases from V and 6 bases from J; bases unmatched to any gene: 10. The sequenced sample consisted of peripheral blood. The clonotype comes from a woman in her 70s with active or convalescent COVID-19. V and J are TRBV19 and TRBJ2-2; 10 bases are shared with TRBD2. The CDR3 nucleotides read TGTGCCAGTAGCGACTCCTCTAGCGGGAGCCCCGGGGAGCTGTTTTTT. It translates to CASSDSSSGSPGELFF.